These T cell receptor beta chains were read from a single sample in a study of T cells in Graves' hyperthyroidism and ophthalmopathy. TCRdb reprocessed the multiplex PCR reads with MiXCR, giving one entry per CDR3 protein. The repertoire holds roughly 100,000 distinct CDR3 sequences, with roughly 40% as singletons. Material for sequencing was peripheral blood or thyroid tissue (not recorded which). These receptors came from a woman in her thirties with Graves' hyperthyroidism. Each CDR3 is given with its conserved first and last residue. The D gene is left open where the match is weak. Clone size appears in some rows only: once, few, many, or a class for an expanded clone.

d_call | j_call | v_call | clone_size | cdr3_aa | cdr3_nt
TRBD2 | TRBJ2-3 | TRBV6-6 | few | CASSHRAGVHADTQYF | TGTGCCAGCAGCCACCGAGCGGGAGTTCACGCAGATACGCAGTATTTT
TRBD1 | TRBJ1-6 | TRBV10-2 | . | CASSEKDRVGTSPLHF | TGCGCCAGCAGTGAAAAGGACAGGGTGGGGACTTCACCCCTCCACTTT
TRBD1 | TRBJ1-3 | TRBV9 | few | CASSVQGAGNTIYF | TGTGCCAGCAGCGTCCAGGGGGCGGGAAACACCATATATTTT
. | TRBJ1-5 | TRBV2 | . | CASGRAYLGYEHF | TGTGCCAGCGGCAGGGCCTATCTCGGCTACGAGCATTTT
. | TRBJ1-3 | TRBV5-5 | many | CASSLGTGNTIYF | TGTGCCAGCAGCTTGGGTACTGGAAACACCATATATTTT
. | TRBJ2-5 | TRBV12-5 | many | CAHSSGAHKETQYF | TGTGCCCACTCGTCTGGGGCTCATAAAGAGACCCAGTACTTC
TRBD2 | TRBJ2-7 | TRBV11-2 | many | CASSLYGGRSTGEQYF | TGTGCCAGCAGCTTATACGGCGGGAGGTCCACAGGCGAGCAGTACTTC
. | TRBJ1-4 | TRBV27 | . | CASIWRVSDCHSTNEKLFF | TGTGCCAGCATCTGGCGGGTTTCGGACTGCCATTCAACTAATGAAAAACTGTTTTTT
TRBD1 | TRBJ2-7 | TRBV6-5 | few | CASSYLTGGEQYF | TGTGCCAGCAGTTACCTGACAGGGGGCGAGCAGTACTTC
TRBD1 | TRBJ1-1 | TRBV3-1 | many | CASSPWGQTLNTEAFF | TGTGCCAGCAGCCCATGGGGACAGACCCTGAACACTGAAGCTTTCTTT
TRBD2 | TRBJ2-1 | TRBV19 | few | CASSILYGIAGVHNEQFF | TGTGCCAGTAGTATCCTTTATGGAATAGCGGGAGTCCACAATGAGCAGTTCTTC
TRBD1 | TRBJ1-6 | TRBV20-1 | . | CSARRTGPLSPLHF | TGCAGTGCTAGACGGACAGGGCCATTGTCACCCCTCCACTTT
. | TRBJ2-5 | TRBV9 | few | CASNAKDDQETQYF | TGTGCCAGCAACGCTAAGGACGATCAAGAGACCCAGTACTTC
TRBD1 | TRBJ1-1 | TRBV9 | many | CASSVQGEWTEAFF | TGTGCCAGCAGCGTTCAGGGGGAATGGACTGAAGCTTTCTTT
. | TRBJ2-7 | TRBV28 | . | CASSLRFWGYEQYF | TGTGCCAGCAGTTTAAGGTTTTGGGGCTACGAGCAGTACTTC
. | TRBJ1-1 | TRBV18 | . | CASSPVREGTEAFF | TGTGCCAGCTCACCAGTCAGGGAGGGGACTGAAGCTTTCTTT
. | TRBJ2-2 | TRBV12-3/TRBV12-4 | many | CASIRWSGDGELFF | TGTGCCAGCATTCGATGGAGTGGTGACGGGGAGCTGTTTTTT
. | TRBJ2-2 | TRBV20-1 | once | CSASGPNTGELFF | TGCAGTGCTAGCGGCCCGAACACCGGGGAGCTGTTTTTT
. | TRBJ1-2 | TRBV2 | once | CASVQGNGYTF | TGTGCCAGCGTGCAGGGGAATGGCTACACCTTC
TRBD1 | TRBJ1-4 | TRBV6-1 | . | CASSLFAGQGNEKLFF | TGTGCCAGCAGTCTCTTCGCGGGACAGGGGAATGAAAAACTGTTTTTT
. | TRBJ1-4 | TRBV5-1 | many | CASSLASGWSNEKLFF | TGCGCCAGCAGCTTGGCCTCGGGGTGGTCTAATGAAAAACTGTTTTTT
TRBD1 | TRBJ1-1 | TRBV27 | . | CASGQGGFSTEAFF | TGTGCCAGCGGACAGGGTGGATTTTCTACTGAAGCTTTCTTT
. | TRBJ1-2 | TRBV6-5 | many | CASSYIKGLTYGYTF | TGTGCCAGCAGTTATATCAAGGGACTCACCTATGGCTACACCTTC
. | TRBJ1-1 | TRBV28 | . | CASSRPVSYTEAFF | TGTGCCAGCAGTCGACCGGTTAGCTACACTGAAGCTTTCTTT
. | TRBJ2-7 | TRBV4-1 | many | CASSQEPGLYYEQYF | TGCGCCAGCAGCCAGGAACCGGGACTCTACTACGAGCAGTACTTC
. | TRBJ1-2 | TRBV5-1 | . | CASSHTSGRTEAFFGYTF | .
. | TRBJ1-5 | TRBV20-1 | once | CSAANRNQPQHF | TGCAGTGCGGCAAATCGAAATCAGCCCCAGCATTTT
TRBD2 | TRBJ2-7 | TRBV5-1 | . | CASSLEASGSYEQYF | TGCGCCAGCAGCTTGGAGGCTAGCGGATCCTACGAGCAGTACTTC
. | TRBJ1-1 | TRBV11-1 | many | CASSLAWSTEAFF | TGTGCCAGCAGCTTAGCGTGGAGCACTGAAGCTTTCTTT
TRBD2 | TRBJ2-7 | TRBV20-1 | . | CSARIVASGRYERYF | TGCAGTGCTAGAATCGTCGCTAGCGGCAGATACGAGCGATACTTC
. | TRBJ2-7 | TRBV5-1 | . | CASRANSGAYSYEQYF | TGTGCCAGCAGGGCGAACTCAGGGGCTTACTCCTACGAGCAGTACTTC
. | TRBJ2-7 | TRBV7-9 | many | CASSLAGSTHEQYF | TGTGCCAGCAGCTTAGCGGGCAGTACCCACGAGCAGTACTTC
. | TRBJ1-2 | TRBV28 | many | CASNPVGFGGYTF | TGTGCCAGCAACCCAGTTGGGTTCGGGGGCTACACCTTC
. | TRBJ1-5 | TRBV20-1 | medium-sized | CSASPVPYSNQPQHF | TGCAGTGCTAGTCCAGTCCCCTATAGCAATCAGCCCCAGCATTTT
. | TRBJ1-2 | TRBV5-8 | many | CASSLDGYGYTF | TGTGCCAGCAGCTTGGATGGGTATGGCTACACCTTC
. | TRBJ2-1 | TRBV10-3 | . | CAISENRDYNEQFF | TGTGCCATCAGTGAGAACAGGGACTACAATGAGCAGTTCTTC
. | TRBJ2-5 | TRBV28 | many | CASSLKETQYF | TGTGCCAGCAGTCTAAAAGAGACCCAGTACTTC